Only one count was recorded for the clone carrying this TCR beta chain. J was trimmed by 8 bases and V by 3 bases; bases with no gene match: 9. This CDR3 has 15 residues. From germline, CDR1 is DFQATT and CDR2 SNEGSKA (reference sequence). This sample was taken from a study of blood T cell repertoires in COVID-19. Turning to the study itself: Samples taken during acute and convalescent COVID-19 were collected in the United States, Italy and Spain. In each case, the material was cDNA or gDNA derived from T cells, B-cell-depleted T cells, or PBMCs.

In the authors' methods: Nucleated cell number was recorded as an estimate derived from reference gene primer amplification. Assay: immunoSEQ multiplex PCR; the TCRdb copy retains only in-frame clones and omits some. V and J calls and clone size come straight from that table; D and trimming were deduced from the DNA. The table shows some 140,000 clones, with around nine tenths occurring only once. V and J are TRBV20-1 and TRBJ2-2, with TRBD2 matching over 10 bases. The sequence derives from an older man with active COVID-19. Sequenced material: peripheral blood. In DNA form, the CDR3 reads TGCAGTGCTAGTGATAGCGGGAGGCTTAGTGGGGAGCTGTTTTTT. Protein: CSASDSGRLSGELFF.